This T cell receptor beta chain was documented in a study of T cells in Graves' hyperthyroidism and ophthalmopathy. CDR3 size: 14 residues. Trimming removed 4 bases at V and 1 base at J, with 8 bases between. Germline-derived CDR1 and CDR2 are ENHRY and SYGVKD. There were TCR beta CDR3 regions amplified from RNA transcripts. A first-round RT-PCR of the TCR CDR3 used the HTBI primer set. Via MiXCR, TCRdb re-called the multiplex PCR reads, giving one row per CDR3 protein. Of over 500,000 distinct CDR3 sequences in the sample, 35% to 50% were seen once. The table lists this clonotype with a few counts. This sequence originates from an adult woman with Graves' disease, either hyperthyroidism or ophthalmopathy (not recorded which). Specimen: peripheral blood or thyroid tissue (not recorded which). The gene calls are TRBV10-3 and TRBJ1-3, with no clear D. The CDR3 region is CAISGSKSGNTIYF. CDR3 sequence (DNA): TGTGCCATCAGTGGGTCGAAATCTGGAAACACCATATATTTT.